The 6 T cell receptor beta chains in this list originate from one sample, sequenced in a study of beta chain features in type 1 diabetes. Investigators reverse transcribed all isolated RNA, so they sequenced expressed TCRB transcripts. Profiling relied on immunoSEQ multiplex PCR, and the TCRdb table lists in-frame clones only, not all of them. This sample has 150,000 or so clones, with 9.2% found just once. Sequencing input: central memory CD4+ T cells from blood. These receptors were obtained from a man between 18 and 35 years old in good health.

In this sample, this clone turned up a few times. The chain recombines TRBV6-1 with TRBJ1-5; a possible D gene is TRBD1 (5 bases). The V gene's germline CDR1 is MNHNS and CDR2 SASEGT. V was shortened by 4 bases and J by 0 bases, with 7 bases between the two germline ends. The CDR3 is made up of 14 amino acids. The CDR3 protein is CASSGGDSNQPQHF. The CDR3, as DNA: TGTGCCAGCAGTGGGGGGGATAGCAATCAGCCCCAGCATTTT.

A few counts support this clone. This rearrangement joins TRBV5-6 to TRBJ2-5, with D possibly TRBD2 on 6 matching bases. V was clipped by 4 bases and J by 4 bases, with 20 bases between them. Germline CDR1 reads SGHDT; CDR2 reads YYEEEE. The CDR3 covers 16 residues. CDR3 sequence (DNA): TGTGCCAGCAGCCTGGAGGGACTCGGATTTGGAGAGACCCAGTACTTC. Its translation: CASSLEGLGFGETQYF.

V and J are TRBV10-3 and TRBJ2-3, with D perhaps TRBD2 (6 bases). With 6 bases removed from V and 0 bases from J, the gap between germline ends came to 19 bases. Per germline, CDR1 ENHRY and CDR2 SYGVKD. The CDR3 length is 17 residues. The CDR3 bases are TGTGCCATCAGGTCGGGACTCGGGGCCTTAAGCACAGATACGCAGTATTTT. Encoded protein: CAIRSGLGALSTDTQYF.

This clone has a handful of counts. This chain uses TRBV28 with TRBJ2-1; 7 bases agree with TRBD1. Per the germline V gene, CDR1 is MDHEN and CDR2 is SYDVKM. The CDR3 totals 14 residues. The J segment lost 5 bases and the V segment lost 5 bases, leaving 6 bases of the junction unmatched. DNA for the CDR3: TGTGCCAGCAGTACCGTGGACAGGCACAATGAGCAGTTCTTC. Translation: CASSTVDRHNEQFF.

This clone was recorded a few times. This chain uses TRBV19 with TRBJ1-5, with D maybe TRBD1 (6 bases). The germline gives CDR1 LNHDA, CDR2 SQIVND (reference sequence). CDR3 length equals 17 residues. The germline V and J ends were trimmed by 9 bases and 0 bases, with 21 bases remaining between them. The CDR3 DNA sequence: TGTGCCAGCTCCTCTACAGGGTATAGGGGTAGCAATCAGCCCCAGCATTTT. Encoded protein: CASSSTGYRGSNQPQHF.

This sequence joins TRBV2 and TRBJ2-3, with TRBD1 as a possible D gene (6 bases). The CDR3 loop spans 14 amino acids. Germline loops: CDR1 SNHLY, CDR2 FYNNEI. Between the trimmed V and J ends, which lost 3 bases and 4 bases, there was a span of 11 bases. CDR3 DNA sequence: TGTGCCAGCAGTGAGAGACAGGCGTCAGATACGCAGTATTTT. Amino acids: CASSERQASDTQYF. Full variable domain (outside the CDR3, taken from reference TRBV2 and TRBJ2-3): EPEVTQTPSHQVTQMGQEVILRCVPISNHLYFYWYRQILGQKVEFLVSFYNNEISEKSEIFDDQFSVERPDGSNFTLKIRSTKLEDSAMYFCASSERQASDTQYFGPGTRLTVL.